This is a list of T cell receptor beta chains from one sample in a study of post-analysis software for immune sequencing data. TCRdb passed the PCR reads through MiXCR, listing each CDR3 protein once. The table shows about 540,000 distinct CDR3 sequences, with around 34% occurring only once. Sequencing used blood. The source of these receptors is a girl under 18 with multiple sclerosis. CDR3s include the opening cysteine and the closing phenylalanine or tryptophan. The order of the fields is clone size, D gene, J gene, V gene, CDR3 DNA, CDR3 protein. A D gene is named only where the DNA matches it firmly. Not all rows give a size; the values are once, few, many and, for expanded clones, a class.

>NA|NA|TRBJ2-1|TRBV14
TGTGCCAGCAGCCAAGACTGGTGCGATGAGCAGTTCTTC
CASSQDWCDEQFF
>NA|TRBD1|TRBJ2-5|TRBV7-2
TGTGCCAGCAGCTCCGGGGGACAGGGTTTCGAGACCCAGTACTTC
CASSSGGQGFETQYF
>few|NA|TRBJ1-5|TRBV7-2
TGTGCCAGCAGCTTAGCTTCCCGTAATCAGCCCCAGCATTTT
CASSLASRNQPQHF
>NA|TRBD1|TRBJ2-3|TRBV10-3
TGTGCCATCAGTGAGATGGGACAGGGCCCGGATACGCAGTATTTT
CAISEMGQGPDTQYF
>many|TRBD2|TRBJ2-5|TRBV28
TGTGCCAGCAGTCCTCGCCCCGCAGGGCTGAAGAAGGGGAGGGGCCCCCAAGAGACCCAGTACTTC
CASSPRPAGLKKGRGPQETQYF
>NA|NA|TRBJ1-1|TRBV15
TGTGCCACCAGCAGAGATCTATGGGCCGGAGCTTTCTTT
CATSRDLWAGAFF
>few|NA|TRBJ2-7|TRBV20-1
TGCAGTGCTAGAGGCCCCTACTCCTACGAGCAGTACTTC
CSARGPYSYEQYF
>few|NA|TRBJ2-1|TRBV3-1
TGTGCCAGCAGCCAAACTAGAGACGCCTACAATGAGCAGTTCTTC
CASSQTRDAYNEQFF
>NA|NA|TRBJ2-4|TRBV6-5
TGTGCCAGCAGGGAGATAGGGGGGGCAAACATTCAGTACTTC
CASREIGGANIQYF
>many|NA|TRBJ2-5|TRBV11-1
TGTGCCAGCAGCTTATATCAGGCGGAGACCCAGTACTTC
CASSLYQAETQYF
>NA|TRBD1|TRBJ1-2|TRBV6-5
TGTGCCAGCAGTTACTGGGACAGCTATGGCTACACCTTC
CASSYWDSYGYTF
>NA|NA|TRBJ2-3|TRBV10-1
TGCGCCAGCAGTGAGACAGGGAGCACAGATACGCAGTATTTT
CASSETGSTDTQYF
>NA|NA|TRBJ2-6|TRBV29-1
TGCAGCGTCGAGGTGTCCTCTGGGGCCAACGTCCTGACTTTC
CSVEVSSGANVLTF
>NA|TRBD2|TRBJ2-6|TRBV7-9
TGTGCCAGCAGCTTCGACCGCGGGGGACTGTCTGGGGCCAACGTCCTGACTTTC
CASSFDRGGLSGANVLTF
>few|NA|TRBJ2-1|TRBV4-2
TGTGCCAGCAGCCAAGATGGAACCTACAATGAGCAGTTCTTC
CASSQDGTYNEQFF
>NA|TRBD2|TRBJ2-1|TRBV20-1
TGCAGCGCCGGACTAGCGGGGGGTAAGTCCTACAATGAGCAGTTCTTC
CSAGLAGGKSYNEQFF
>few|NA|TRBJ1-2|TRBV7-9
TGTGCCAGCAGCTCCGCGGTCAGGTGGGGCTACACCTTC
CASSSAVRWGYTF
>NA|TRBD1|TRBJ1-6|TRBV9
TGTGCCAGCAGTAACATACAGGGGGCTGAGTCACCCCTCCACTTT
CASSNIQGAESPLHF
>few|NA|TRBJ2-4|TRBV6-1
TGTGCCAGCAGTGTGGAGACAGGAGCCAAAAACATTCAGTACTTC
CASSVETGAKNIQYF
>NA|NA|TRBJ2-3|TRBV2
TGTGCCAGCAGTGCCCTACCAGCAGATACGCAGTATTTT
CASSALPADTQYF
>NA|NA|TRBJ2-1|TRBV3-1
TGTGCCGGCAGCCAAGGTTCTCCCCGGCAGGTAAAAAATGAGCAGTTCTTC
CAGSQGSPRQVKNEQFF
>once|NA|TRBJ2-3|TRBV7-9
TGTGCCAGCAGCTTAGAACTAGCCTTCGATACGCAGTATTTT
CASSLELAFDTQYF
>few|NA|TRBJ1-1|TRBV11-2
TGTGCCAGCAGCTTAGATGGGGGAGGGTCTGAAGCTTTCTTT
CASSLDGGGSEAFF
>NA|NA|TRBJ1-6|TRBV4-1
TGCGCCAGCAGCCAAGCTATGTGGGGGGGGCCCCCCCACTTT
CASSQAMWGGPPHF
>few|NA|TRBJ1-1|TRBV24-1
TGTGCCACCAGGGGACTGTTGAACACTGAAGCTTTCTTT
CATRGLLNTEAFF
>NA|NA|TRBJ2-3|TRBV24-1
TGTGCCACCAGTGACAACTTATACGACCTCGGGGCAGATACGCAGTATTTT
CATSDNLYDLGADTQYF
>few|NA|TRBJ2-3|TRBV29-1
TGCAGCGTTAGGAAACAGGGAGGGGATACGCAGTATTTT
CSVRKQGGDTQYF